This T cell receptor (beta chain) is drawn from a study of cytomegalovirus exposure and HLA in healthy donors. The study drew the donors from its approximately 110-subject validation cohort, separate from the approximately 670-subject first cohort. The table came from immunoSEQ multiplex PCR; TCRdb's copy has only in-frame clones and leaves some out. The sample lists about 280,000 clones; 86% were seen once. As to this clone: As yet, its antigen is unknown.

Findings and caveats of the study: Rarity characterized most TCR sequences, yet some public TCRs appeared in many donors. Altogether, 164 TCR beta chains were recorded as cytomegalovirus-associated.

The CDR3 covers 16 residues. CDR1 GTSNPN and CDR2 SVGIG come from the germline V gene (reference sequence). Germline trimming cut 2 bases from V and 2 bases from J; bases unmatched to any gene: 5. The sequenced sample was PBMCs. This chain joins TRBV30 and TRBJ2-5; 13 nucleotides line up with TRBD2. The receptor was isolated from a woman aged 18 to 35 in good health and CMV-seronegative. The CDR3 region is CAWSLGLAGFQETQYF. The CDR3 DNA reads as TGTGCCTGGAGTTTGGGACTAGCGGGGTTTCAAGAGACCCAGTACTTC.